What follows describes a single T cell receptor (beta chain). The table lists this clonotype with a few counts. It lacks a known antigen. This may be a read error: a much more frequent sequence differs by one nucleotide. Because the CDR3 is missing its conserved closing phenylalanine or tryptophan, this is likely a read error. This record comes from a study of regulatory T cells in long-lasting Graves disease (dated by TCRdb to about 2021). Study-wide context: Antithyroid drugs had been taken for less than 3 months by newly diagnosed Graves' disease patients. Persistent Graves' disease patients were compared with newly diagnosed Graves' disease patients by peripheral blood TCR sequencing and RNA sequencing. The study took place in China and was registered as a clinical trial. A total of approximately 35 samples were covered by TCR sequencing, comprising approximately 13 persistent and 20 newly diagnosed Graves' disease patients.

The sample's time point label is to be understood as: newly diagnosed GD, antithyroid drugs for less than 3 months. RNA was extracted from PBMCs in TRIzol for both TCR sequencing and RNA sequencing. The diagnosis of Graves' disease was made according to American Thyroid Association guidelines. Recruitment of patients was carried out at an endocrinology department in Xi'an, China. Each patient gave 9 to 10 milliliters of peripheral blood, collected in an EDTA anticoagulant tube. Ficoll Paque Plus density gradient separation was used to isolate PBMCs, and no further T cell sorting was done. RNA quality was checked with an Agilent 2100 Bioanalyzer and agarose gel, and concentration with a NanoDrop 2000. On the study overall, not on this receptor specifically: Only the TCR beta chain was sequenced and analyzed. Lower TCR Shannon entropy and fewer highly expanded clones were observed in persistent Graves' disease patients than in newly diagnosed patients, which suggested clonal expansion. The study examined only peripheral blood because the primary lesion, thyroid tissue, could not be accessed. The authors noted that the small sample size was a limitation that may lower accuracy. Preferential use of TRBV28, TRBJ1-2 and TRBJ2-5 was observed in persistent disease, whereas TRBV20-1 and TRBJ2-1 were favored in newly diagnosed disease. Persistent patients shared more public clonotypes among themselves (around 2,500) than newly diagnosed patients did (roughly 920).

A distance of 19 bases separates the germline ends of V and J, which lose 5 bases and 6 bases respectively. The CDR3 is 15 amino acids long, termini counted. Only the CDR3 region is kept as DNA, spanning 45 bases read in frame from base 1. Libraries were made using multiplex PCR. TCRdb lists the instrument as Illumina HiSeq 4000. iRepertoire HTBI primers and Arm-PCR amplification of CDR3 regions were used to construct TCR beta libraries. Before sequencing, the PCR products went through gel purification. The paper's data handling went like this. Gene usage analysis of CDR3 amino acid clonotypes used the 62 TRBV and 14 to 15 TRBJ segments found across samples. COPE and FqMerger were used to merge the filtered high-quality paired reads into contigs. BLAST was used to align contigs to IMGT TRBV, TRBD and TRBJ reference genes, and CDR3 was defined according to IMGT. Highly expanded clones were defined as clonotypes with a frequency above 0.1%. Repertoire diversity was measured by Shannon entropy, and V-J evenness by the Gini coefficient. A clonotype was considered public if more than one individual shared it. TCRdb reprocessing: public reads trimmed at Q25 with fastp, clones called with MiXCR, in-frame beta chains kept. Rows with a matching CDR3 protein are joined into one entry that keeps the most common DNA and genes. None of the V and J calls come from the authors' own analysis; TCRdb made them. In this sample the table shows approximately 540,000 distinct CDR3 sequences, around 12% of which occur a single time. The ten largest clones represent roughly 9.3% of the sample.

The data also belong to a second study, concerning T cells in Graves' hyperthyroidism and ophthalmopathy. Reported in the second study: Stable Graves' hyperthyroidism was defined as no progression to ophthalmopathy during 18 months of follow-up. Hyperthyroidism patients were newly diagnosed, had a disease duration of under 2 months, and were aged 18 to 65 years. Any patient with an uncontrolled infection, another autoimmune disease, pregnancy or lactation was excluded. Diagnoses relied on clinical symptoms, serum thyroxine and TRAb, thyroid ultrasound and orbital computed tomography. For the first round of RT-PCR on the TCR CDR3, the HTBI primer set was used together with the Qiagen OneStep RT-PCR kit. Most expanded thyroid clonotypes (frequency above 0.001) were also detected in blood, a finding suggesting that blood repertoires may reflect thyroid immune responses. A model built on a 13 V-J signature distinguished ophthalmopathy from stable hyperthyroidism, reaching around 88% sensitivity and about 81% specificity in cross-validation and 80%/75% in testing. In validation, the model predicted progression to ophthalmopathy with 55% to 71% sensitivity and less than 75% specificity, a median of 6.5 months before onset. TCR V-J signatures able to tell the groups apart were searched for in a discovery cohort of 95 or so patients, of whom 40 to 45 had Graves' ophthalmopathy and about 60 had stable Graves' hyperthyroidism. Prospective prediction of ophthalmopathy was tested in an independent validation cohort of fewer than 20 hyperthyroidism patients and roughly 16 patients who later progressed to ophthalmopathy. The roughly 91 discovery patients were randomly divided into training and test sets at a 7:3 ratio. Thyroid tissue and blood T-cell repertoires from about 6 Graves' hyperthyroidism patients were also compared in the study. After blood sampling, hyperthyroidism patients were treated with methimazole at a starting dose of 30 mg daily, and ophthalmopathy patients were treated with high-dose intravenous methylprednisolone. Libraries were constructed in a second round of multiplex PCR, after which size selection and purification were carried out. Sequencing of the libraries was done on an Illumina HiSeq2000 using paired-end 100 bp reads. Raw data were processed with SOAPnuke, discarding reads with adapters, uncalled bases, mean Phred below 15, or no exact constant-primer or identifier match. High-quality paired reads were merged using COPE v1.2.5, and each unique nucleotide sequence was defined as a clonotype. MiTCR v1.1 was used to align the clonotypes against IMGT TRBV, TRBD and TRBJ reference segments. Analysis was restricted to V-J combinations with a frequency above 0.0001, which covered roughly 99% of repertoires. A TCS score was defined as the ratio of F50 (clonal expansion) to E x V (chaos), with BLOSUM62-based TCRdist applied between CDR3 peptides within each V-J. Welch's t-statistics and random forest reduced 500 to 550 V-J features to 10 to 15, which were used in a naive Bayes classifier (R e1071). Sample size was not statistically predetermined, and blinding of investigators to group allocation was not performed. According to the paper, TCR Vbeta CDR3 sequencing was carried out on approximately 140 peripheral blood samples, which came from 40 to 45 ophthalmopathy, fewer than 80 hyperthyroidism and some 17 progressor patients.

The sequencing used peripheral blood mononuclear cells (PBMCs), collected at new diagnosis, from a patient treated with antithyroid drugs. The origin of this receptor is a woman aged 25 to 45 with Graves disease. Donor details come from another sample of the same person, matched by shared clones. Rearrangement joined TRBV12-3 or TRBV12-4 to TRBJ1-2; perhaps TRBD1 is the D gene, with 6 bases matching. The nucleotide sequence reads TGTGCCAGCAGTCCTCAAGGACAGCAAGGAGATGGCTACACCATC. Its protein product is CASSPQGQQGDGYTI.